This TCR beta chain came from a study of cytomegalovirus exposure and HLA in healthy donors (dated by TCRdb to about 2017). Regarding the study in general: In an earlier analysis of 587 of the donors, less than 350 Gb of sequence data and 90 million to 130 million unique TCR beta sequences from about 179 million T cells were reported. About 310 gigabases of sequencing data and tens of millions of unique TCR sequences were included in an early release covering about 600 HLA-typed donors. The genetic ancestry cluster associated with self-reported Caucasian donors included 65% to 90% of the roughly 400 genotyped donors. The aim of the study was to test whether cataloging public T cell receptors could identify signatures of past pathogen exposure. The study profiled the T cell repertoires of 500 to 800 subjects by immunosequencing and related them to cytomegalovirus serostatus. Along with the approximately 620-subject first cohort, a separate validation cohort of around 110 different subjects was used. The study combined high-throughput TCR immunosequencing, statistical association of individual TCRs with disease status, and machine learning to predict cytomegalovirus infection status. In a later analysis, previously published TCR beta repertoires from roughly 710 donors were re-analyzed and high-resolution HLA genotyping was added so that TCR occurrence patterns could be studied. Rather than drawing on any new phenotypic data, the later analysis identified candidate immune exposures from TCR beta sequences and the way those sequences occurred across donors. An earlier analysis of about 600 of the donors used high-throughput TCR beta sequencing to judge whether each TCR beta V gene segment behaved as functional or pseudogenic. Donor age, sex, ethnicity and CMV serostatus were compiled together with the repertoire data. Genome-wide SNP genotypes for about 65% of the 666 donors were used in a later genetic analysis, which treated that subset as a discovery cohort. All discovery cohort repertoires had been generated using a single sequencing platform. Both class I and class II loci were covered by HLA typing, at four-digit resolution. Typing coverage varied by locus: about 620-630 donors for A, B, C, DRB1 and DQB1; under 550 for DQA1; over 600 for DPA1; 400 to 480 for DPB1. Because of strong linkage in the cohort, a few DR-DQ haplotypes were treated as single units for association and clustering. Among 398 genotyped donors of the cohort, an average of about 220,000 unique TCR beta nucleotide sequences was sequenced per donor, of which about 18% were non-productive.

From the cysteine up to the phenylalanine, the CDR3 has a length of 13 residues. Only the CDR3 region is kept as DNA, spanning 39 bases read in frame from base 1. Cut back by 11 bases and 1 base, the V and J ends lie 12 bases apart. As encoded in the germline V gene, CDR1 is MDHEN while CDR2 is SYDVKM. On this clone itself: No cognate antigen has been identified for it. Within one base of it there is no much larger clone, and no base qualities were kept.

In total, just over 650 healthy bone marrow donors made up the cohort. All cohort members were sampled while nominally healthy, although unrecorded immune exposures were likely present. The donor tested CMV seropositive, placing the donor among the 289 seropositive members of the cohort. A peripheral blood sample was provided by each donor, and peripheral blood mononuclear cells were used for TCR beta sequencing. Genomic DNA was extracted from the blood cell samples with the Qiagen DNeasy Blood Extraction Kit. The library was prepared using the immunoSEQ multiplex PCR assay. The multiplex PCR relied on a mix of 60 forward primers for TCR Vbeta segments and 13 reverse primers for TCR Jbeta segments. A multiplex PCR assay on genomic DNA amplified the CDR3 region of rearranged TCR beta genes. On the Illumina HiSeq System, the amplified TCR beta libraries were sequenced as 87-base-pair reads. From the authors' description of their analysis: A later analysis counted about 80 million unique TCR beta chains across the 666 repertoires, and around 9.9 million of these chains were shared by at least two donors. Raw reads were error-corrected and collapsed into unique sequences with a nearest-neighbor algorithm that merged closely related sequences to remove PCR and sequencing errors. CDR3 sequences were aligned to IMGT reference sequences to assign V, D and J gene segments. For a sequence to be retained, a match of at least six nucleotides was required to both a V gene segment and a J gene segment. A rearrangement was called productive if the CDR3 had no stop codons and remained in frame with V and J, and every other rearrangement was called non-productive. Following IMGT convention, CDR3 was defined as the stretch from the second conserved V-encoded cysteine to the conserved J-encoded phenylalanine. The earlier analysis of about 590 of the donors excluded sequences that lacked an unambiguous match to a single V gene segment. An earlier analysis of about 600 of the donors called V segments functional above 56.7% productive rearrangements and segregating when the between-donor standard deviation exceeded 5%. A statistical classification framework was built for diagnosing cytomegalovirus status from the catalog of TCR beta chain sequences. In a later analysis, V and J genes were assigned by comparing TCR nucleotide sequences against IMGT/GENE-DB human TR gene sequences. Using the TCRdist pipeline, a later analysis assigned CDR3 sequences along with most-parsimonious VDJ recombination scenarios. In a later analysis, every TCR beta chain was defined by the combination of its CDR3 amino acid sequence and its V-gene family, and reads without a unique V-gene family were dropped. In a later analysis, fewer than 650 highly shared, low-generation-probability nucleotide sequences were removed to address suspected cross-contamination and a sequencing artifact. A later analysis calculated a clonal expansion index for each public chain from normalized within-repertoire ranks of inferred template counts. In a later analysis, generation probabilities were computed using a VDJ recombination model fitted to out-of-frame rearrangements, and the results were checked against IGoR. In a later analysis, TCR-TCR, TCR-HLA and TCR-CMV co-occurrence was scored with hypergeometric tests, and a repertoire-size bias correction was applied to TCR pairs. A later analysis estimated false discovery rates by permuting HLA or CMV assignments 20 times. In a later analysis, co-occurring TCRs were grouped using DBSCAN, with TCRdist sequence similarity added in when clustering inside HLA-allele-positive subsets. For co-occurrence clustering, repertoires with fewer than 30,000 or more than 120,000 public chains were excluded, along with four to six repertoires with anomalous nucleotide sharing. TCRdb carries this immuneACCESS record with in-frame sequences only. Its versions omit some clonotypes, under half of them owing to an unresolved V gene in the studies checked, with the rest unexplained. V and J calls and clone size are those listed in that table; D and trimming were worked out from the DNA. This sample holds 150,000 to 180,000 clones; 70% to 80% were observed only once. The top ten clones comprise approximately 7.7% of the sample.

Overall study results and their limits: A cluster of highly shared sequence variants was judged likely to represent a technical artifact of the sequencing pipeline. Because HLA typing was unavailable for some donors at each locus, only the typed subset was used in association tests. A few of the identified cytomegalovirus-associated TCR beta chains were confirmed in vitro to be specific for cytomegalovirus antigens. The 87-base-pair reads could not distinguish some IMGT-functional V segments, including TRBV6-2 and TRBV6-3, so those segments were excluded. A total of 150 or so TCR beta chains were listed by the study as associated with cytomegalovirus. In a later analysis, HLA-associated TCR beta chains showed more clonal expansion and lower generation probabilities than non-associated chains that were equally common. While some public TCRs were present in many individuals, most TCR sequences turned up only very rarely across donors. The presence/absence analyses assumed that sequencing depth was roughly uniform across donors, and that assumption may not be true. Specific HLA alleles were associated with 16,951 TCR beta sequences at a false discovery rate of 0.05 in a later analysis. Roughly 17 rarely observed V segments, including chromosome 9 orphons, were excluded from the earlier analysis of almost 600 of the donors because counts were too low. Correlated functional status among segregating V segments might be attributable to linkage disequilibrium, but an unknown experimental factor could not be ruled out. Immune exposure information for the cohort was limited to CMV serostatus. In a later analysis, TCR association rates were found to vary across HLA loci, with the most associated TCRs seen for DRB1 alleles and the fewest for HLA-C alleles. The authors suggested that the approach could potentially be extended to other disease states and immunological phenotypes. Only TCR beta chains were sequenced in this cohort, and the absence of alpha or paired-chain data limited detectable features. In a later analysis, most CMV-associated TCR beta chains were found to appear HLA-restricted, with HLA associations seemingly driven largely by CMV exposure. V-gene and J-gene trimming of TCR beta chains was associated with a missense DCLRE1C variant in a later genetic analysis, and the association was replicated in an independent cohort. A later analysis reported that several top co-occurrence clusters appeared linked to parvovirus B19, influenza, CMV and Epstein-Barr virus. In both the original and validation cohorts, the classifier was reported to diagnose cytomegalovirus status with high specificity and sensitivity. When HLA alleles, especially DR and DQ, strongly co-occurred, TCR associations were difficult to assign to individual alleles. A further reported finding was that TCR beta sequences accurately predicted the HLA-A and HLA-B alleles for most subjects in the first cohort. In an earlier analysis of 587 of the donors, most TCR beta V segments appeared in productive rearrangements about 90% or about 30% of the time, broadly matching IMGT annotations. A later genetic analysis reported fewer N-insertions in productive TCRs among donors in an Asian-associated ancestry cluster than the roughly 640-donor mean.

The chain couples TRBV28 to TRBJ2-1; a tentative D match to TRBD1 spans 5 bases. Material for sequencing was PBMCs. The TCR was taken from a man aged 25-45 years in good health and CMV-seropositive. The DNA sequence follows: TGTGCCTTGACCCCAGGGTCCTACAATGAGCAGTTCTTC. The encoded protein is CALTPGSYNEQFF.